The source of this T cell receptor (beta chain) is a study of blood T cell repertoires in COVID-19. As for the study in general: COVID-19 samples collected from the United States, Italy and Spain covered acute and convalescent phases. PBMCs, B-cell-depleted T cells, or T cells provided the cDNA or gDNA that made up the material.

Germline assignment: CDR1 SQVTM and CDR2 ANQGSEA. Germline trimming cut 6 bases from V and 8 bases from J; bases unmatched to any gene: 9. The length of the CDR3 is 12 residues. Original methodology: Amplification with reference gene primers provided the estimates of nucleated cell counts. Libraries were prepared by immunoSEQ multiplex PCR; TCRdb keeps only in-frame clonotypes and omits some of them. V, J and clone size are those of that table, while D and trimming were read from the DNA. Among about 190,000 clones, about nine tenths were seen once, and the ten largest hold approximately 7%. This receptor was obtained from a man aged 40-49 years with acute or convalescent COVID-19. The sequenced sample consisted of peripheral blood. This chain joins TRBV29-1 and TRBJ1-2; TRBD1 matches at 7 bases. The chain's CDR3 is CSVDRVRSGYTF. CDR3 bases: TGCAGCGTCGACAGGGTCCGTAGCGGCTACACCTTC.